This T cell receptor (beta chain) was found in a study of a mutant IDH1 vaccine in newly diagnosed glioma (dated by TCRdb to about 2021). About the full investigation: Eight vaccinations were administered to patients in weeks 1, 3, 5, 7, 11, 15, 19 and 23, corresponding to visits V03 through V10. Longitudinal TCRB deep sequencing was performed for roughly 27 treated patients wherever samples were available for exploratory analyses. Prior to enrollment, patients had been given standard therapy consisting of radiotherapy alone, temozolomide alone, or radiochemotherapy with temozolomide, with the combination given to most patients. In the chemotherapy-containing groups, vaccination started alongside temozolomide cycles, whereas in patients who had radiotherapy alone it started 4-6 weeks after radiotherapy. The approximately 30 treated patients were 62.5% male and 37.5% female, with a mean age of approximately 40 years. Six visits were used for peripheral blood collection: V03 (baseline), V05, V07, V10, V12 and V13.

This clone has a single count. Its antigen target is currently unknown. No much larger clonotype is one base removed from it; base qualities were not supplied. Cut back by 3 bases and 2 bases, the V and J ends lie 5 bases apart. The CDR3 covers 12 residues, taking in both the cysteine and the phenylalanine. The read is trimmed to its CDR3 DNA, 36 bases read in frame from base 1. Per the germline V gene, ENHRY is the CDR1 and SYGVKD is the CDR2. Libraries were constructed by the immunoSEQ multiplex PCR assay. Rearranged TCR beta chain sequences were amplified using the hsTCRB Kit according to the manufacturer's protocol. TCRB libraries were sequenced on an Illumina MiSeq. The paper's processing steps were these. The proprietary platform of the kit vendor was used for demultiplexing, trimming and gene mapping. The table was pulled from immuneACCESS by TCRdb, which kept in-frame rearrangements only. Such tables lose some clones; where checked, under half of the loss comes from unresolved V genes, and the rest has no known cause. The D gene and trimming were derived from the DNA, and the V and J assignments and clone size from that table. Across this sample there are around 40,000 clones, with 84% seen only once. The ten biggest clones cover over 2% of the sample.

Broad study findings and their caveats: It was noted by the authors that analyses of patient blood samples could not be reproduced owing to sample limitations. Immune responses induced by the vaccine were seen in 90% to 95% of patients across multiple MHC alleles. PBMC samples for TCRB deep sequencing were selected based on availability. Pseudoprogression seemed to be unrelated to changes in the top peripheral T cell clonotypes found by TCRB sequencing.

The time point tag for this specimen amounts to: week 11, during vaccination. Each vaccine dose, consisting of 300 ug of a 20-mer mutant IDH1 peptide in Montanide, was administered subcutaneously with topical imiquimod. Donors had newly diagnosed WHO grade 3 or 4 IDH1-mutant astrocytomas with loss of nuclear ATRX. The samples were drawn from NOA16, a multicentre, single-arm, open-label phase I trial in Germany that tested a mutant IDH1 peptide vaccine in humans for the first time. Genomic DNA for TCRB sequencing was extracted from EDTA blood using the DNeasy Blood and Tissue Kit. Sequences were derived from PBMCs, sampled from a glioma patient whose treatment included an IDH1 peptide vaccine. The V and J genes are TRBV10-3 and TRBJ2-7; the D segment cannot be called with confidence. The origin of this receptor is a man in his forties with glioma. The nucleotide sequence is given as TGTGCCATCAGTGAAAGGGCCTACGAGCAGTACTTC. Its protein is CAISERAYEQYF.